The 32 T cell receptor beta chains below come from one sample, sequenced in a study of blood T cell repertoires in COVID-19 (dated by TCRdb to the early 2020s). The library was prepared using the immunoSEQ multiplex PCR assay. TCRdb carries this immuneACCESS record with in-frame sequences only. Its versions omit some clonotypes, under half of them owing to an unresolved V gene in the studies checked, with the rest unexplained. Across this sample there are 70,000 or so clones, with 82% seen only once. The ten top clones hold under 20% of the sample. Sequencing was carried out using peripheral blood. These receptors were obtained from a human donor in a cohort sampled during active COVID-19.

This clone occurred once. This chain links TRBV7-2 with TRBJ2-7; D ambiguous. Germline V CDR1 and CDR2: SGHTA, FQGNSA. There are 16 residues in the CDR3. V lost 1 base, J lost 0 bases, and 13 bases lay in between. DNA of the CDR3: TGTGCCAGCAGCTTAGATGCAGCAAGGAGCTCCTACGAGCAGTACTTC. Its protein is CASSLDAARSSYEQYF. The full variable domain, in which reference TRBV7-2 and TRBJ2-7 provide the parts outside the CDR3, is GAGVSQSPSNKVTEKGKDVELRCDPISGHTALYWYRQSLGQGLEFLIYFQGNSAPDKSGLPSDRFSAERTGGSVSTLTIQRTQQEDSAVYLCASSLDAARSSYEQYFGPGTRLTVT.

This chain connects TRBV29-1 to TRBJ1-4; D is unclear. Trimming removed 4 bases from V and 4 bases from J, with 4 bases in between. CDR1 SQVTM and CDR2 ANQGSEA come from the germline V gene. The CDR3 totals 11 residues. The CDR3 sequence: CSVASNEKLFF. CDR3 nucleotides: TGCAGCGTTGCTAGTAATGAAAAACTGTTTTTT.

The chain has TRBV9 and TRBJ2-7; 9 nucleotides match TRBD2. J lost 2 bases, V lost 3 bases, and 6 bases had no gene match. Germline assignment: CDR1 SGDLS and CDR2 YYNGEE. The CDR3 loop spans 15 amino acids. CDR3 bases: TGTGCCAGCAGCGAGGGGTCTAGCGGGGCCTACGAGCAGTACTTC. Its translation is CASSEGSSGAYEQYF.

The chain carries TRBV15 and TRBJ2-5; D is unresolved. Trimming pared 0 bases from V and 0 bases from J, leaving 8 bases between. This CDR3 has 15 amino acids. Germline V gene lookup returns CDR1 LNHNV and CDR2 YYDKDF (reference sequence). DNA of the CDR3: TGTGCCACCAGCAGAGATACGGGTCACCAAGAGACCCAGTACTTC. It specifies CATSRDTGHQETQYF.

The chain combines TRBV29-1 with TRBJ1-2; perhaps TRBD1 as D (5 bases). Germline V lookup: CDR1 SQVTM, CDR2 ANQGSEA. V gave up 8 bases and J gave up 4 bases, with 17 bases separating them. CDR3 size: 13 residues. CDR3: CSTTRSDSYGYTF. The CDR3 DNA follows: TGCAGCACTACCAGGTCCGACAGCTATGGCTACACCTTC.

The chain has TRBV6-1 and TRBJ2-3; TRBD1 is a possible D gene (5 bases). V was trimmed by 3 bases and J by 2 bases, leaving 15 bases between them. The germline gives CDR1 MNHNS, CDR2 SASEGT. The CDR3 has 16 residues. This CDR3 is CASSDPTVLVTDTQYF. The CDR3 coding sequence is TGTGCCAGCAGTGACCCGACAGTCTTGGTCACAGATACGCAGTATTTT.

This chain uses TRBV7-9 with TRBJ1-1; the D gene is possibly TRBD1 (5 bases). The V gene lost 1 base and the J gene lost 6 bases, with 12 bases spanning the gap. The germline V gene has CDR1 SEHNR and CDR2 FQNEAQ (reference sequence). This CDR3 has 14 amino acids. The CDR3 DNA reads as TGTGCCAGCAGCTTAGGGGGCCAGACAGCTGAAGCTTTCTTT. Residues: CASSLGGQTAEAFF.

The CDR3 loop is CASSALTGPMNTEAFF. The CDR3 coding sequence is TGTGCCAGCAGTGCCCTGACAGGGCCCATGAACACTGAAGCTTTCTTT. This chain links TRBV6-1 with TRBJ1-1; 7 nucleotides agree with TRBD1. CDR3 size: 16 residues. Germline V gene sequence: CDR1 MNHNS, CDR2 SASEGT. After removal of 4 bases from V and 0 bases from J, the junction contained 8 bases not matched to a gene.

The rearrangement joins TRBV5-5 to TRBJ1-2; the D gene is possibly TRBD1 (5 bases). The germline V gene has CDR1 SGHKS and CDR2 YYEKEE (reference sequence). This CDR3 has 18 amino acids. Trimming stripped 7 bases from V and 1 base from J, with 26 bases between. The CDR3 nucleotides read TGTGCCAGCTTCCCGGGGGGATCGATCAGGGTAATTAACTATGGCTACACCTTC. It is translated as CASFPGGSIRVINYGYTF.

About this clone: The junction differs from germline at one of its ends, possibly a read error. This sequence joins TRBV6-1 and TRBJ1-5, with D perhaps matching TRBD1 (5 bases). Germline lookup yields CDR1 MNHNS and CDR2 SASEGT. This CDR3 comprises 16 residues. The CDR3 sequence: CASSEEEGSIWSPQHF. CDR3 in DNA: TGTGCCAGCAGCGAAGAGGAGGGGTCCATTTGGTCGCCCCAGCATTTT.

CDR3 DNA: TGTGCCAGCACGGGGACAGGGGGTGAAAAACTGTTTTTT. It translates to CASTGTGGEKLFF. The genes are TRBV6-5 and TRBJ1-4; TRBD1 agrees at 11 bases. The CDR3 spans 13 residues. The J segment lost 7 bases and the V segment lost 7 bases, leaving 2 bases of the junction unmatched. CDR1 MNHEY and CDR2 SVGAGI come from the germline V gene.

This rearrangement joins TRBV27 to TRBJ1-2; TRBD1 aligns across 9 bases. J lost 6 bases, V lost 7 bases, and 9 bases had no gene match. Germline CDR1 reads MNHEY; CDR2 reads SMNVEV (reference sequence). This CDR3 has 14 residues. CDR3 sequence reads: CASKRDRVSDGYTF. The CDR3 coding sequence is TGTGCCAGCAAACGGGACAGGGTTTCTGATGGCTACACCTTC.

This clone was observed a single time. The rearrangement joins TRBV12-2 to TRBJ1-2; TRBD1, the table's D call, lacks a check against the DNA. TRBV12-2 is a known pseudogene. The CDR3 is 17 residues long. The CDR3 spells CASRPPPGTGFSDGYTF. In DNA, the CDR3 is TGTGCAAGTCGCCCCCCACCCGGGACAGGGTTCTCGGATGGCTACACCTTC.

V and J are TRBV18 and TRBJ1-3; the D gene is possibly TRBD1 (6 bases). Germline V lookup: CDR1 KGHSH, CDR2 LQKENI. V was trimmed by 2 bases and J by 4 bases, leaving 15 bases between them. The length of the CDR3 is 16 residues. The CDR3: CASSPAPQGSGNTIYF. The CDR3, as DNA: TGTGCCAGCTCACCAGCCCCTCAGGGGAGCGGAAACACCATATATTTT. Full variable domain (missing parts from reference TRBV18 and TRBJ1-3): NAGVMQNPRHLVRRRGQEARLRCSPMKGHSHVYWYRQLPEEGLKFMVYLQKENIIDESGMPKERFSAEFPKEGPSILRIQQVVRGDSAAYFCASSPAPQGSGNTIYFGEGSWLTVV.

The chain couples TRBV7-2 to TRBJ1-1; D remains unclear. The V end lost 2 bases, the J end lost 4 bases, and 14 bases lay between the germline ends. From germline, CDR1 is SGHTA and CDR2 FQGNSA. The CDR3 runs to 15 residues. The CDR3 loop reads CASSLITGSGTEAFF. The DNA for the CDR3 is TGTGCCAGCAGCTTAATCACCGGGAGTGGCACTGAAGCTTTCTTT.

This chain uses TRBV6-2 or TRBV6-3 with TRBJ1-1, with 9 bases fitting TRBD1. Germline V gives CDR1 MNHEY, CDR2 SVGEGT. The V segment lost 1 base and the J segment 5 bases; nucleotides outside the gene matches: 8. This CDR3 contains 16 residues. Here the CDR3 reads CASSYYRDRVNTEAFF. CDR3 DNA sequence: TGTGCCAGCAGTTACTACCGGGACAGGGTAAATACTGAAGCTTTCTTT.

This rearrangement joins TRBV15 to TRBJ2-6; the match to TRBD1 covers 7 bases. The CDR3 loop spans 16 amino acids. CDR1 and CDR2 (germline): LNHNV, YYDKDF (reference sequence). V dropped 7 bases and J dropped 0; count of bases not matched to a gene: 6. CDR3 protein: CATTSRTGSGANVLTF. The CDR3 DNA reads TGTGCCACCACCAGCCGGACAGGCTCTGGGGCCAACGTCCTGACTTTC.

CDR3 coding DNA: TGTGCCAGCACTCCCCGGCAGGGCTACGAGCAGTACTTC. Amino acid sequence: CASTPRQGYEQYF. The genes are TRBV27 and TRBJ2-7; possibly TRBD1 for D (5 bases). This CDR3 is 13 amino acids long. Trimming took off 7 bases at V and 3 bases at J, with 13 bases between the two ends. The germline V gene has CDR1 MNHEY and CDR2 SMNVEV (reference sequence).

J is TRBJ2-5 and V is TRBV6-5, with 9 nucleotides matching TRBD1. The CDR3 consists of 15 residues. The trim removed 5 bases at V and 5 bases at J, leaving 9 bases unmatched. CDR1 is MNHEY, CDR2 SVGAGI, per germline. The CDR3 region has the DNA TGTGCCAGCAGTAGACCCGGGACAGGGCAGGAGACCCAGTACTTC. It is translated as CASSRPGTGQETQYF.

The V and J genes are TRBV7-2 and TRBJ2-7; D possibly corresponds to TRBD1 (6 bases). V gave up 5 bases and J gave up 9 bases, with 11 bases separating them. Germline CDR1 and CDR2: SGHTA and FQGNSA. The CDR3 totals 11 residues. The CDR3 sequence: CASSGGQSQYF. CDR3 DNA sequence: TGTGCCAGCAGCGGTGGACAGTCGCAGTACTTC.

This chain joins TRBV5-1 and TRBJ1-6; a possible D gene is TRBD1 (5 bases). V was cut by 4 bases and J by 6 bases, with 11 bases left in between. Germline CDR1 reads SGHRS; CDR2 reads YFSETQ. The CDR3 is 14 residues long. The CDR3 reads CASSPARANSPLHF. The CDR3 nucleotides are TGCGCCAGCAGCCCGGCCAGGGCTAATTCACCCCTCCACTTT.

This chain joins TRBV5-1 and TRBJ2-7; 11 bases line up with TRBD2. This CDR3 contains 17 residues. V was pared by 4 bases and J by 1 base, with 10 bases of the junction left unmatched. Per germline, CDR1 SGHRS and CDR2 YFSETQ. The CDR3 nucleotides read TGCGCCAGCAGCCCTAAGACTAGCGGGGACGGTTCCTACGAGCAGTACTTC. Its protein product is CASSPKTSGDGSYEQYF.

V gene TRBV3-1 (or the pseudogene TRBV3-2) combines with J gene TRBJ1-1, with TRBD1 identical over 7 bases. The CDR3 runs to 12 residues. The V segment lost 8 bases and the J segment 4 bases; nucleotides outside the gene matches: 4. Germline CDR1 LGHDT, CDR2 YNNKEL (reference sequence). The CDR3 reads CASSNRGTEAFF. The CDR3 DNA reads TGTGCCAGCTCCAACAGGGGCACTGAAGCTTTCTTT.

The chain carries TRBV19 and TRBJ2-7; TRBD2 aligns across 8 bases. The J segment lost 0 bases and the V segment lost 5 bases, leaving 3 bases of the junction unmatched. CDR1 is LNHDA, CDR2 SQIVND, per germline (reference sequence). The CDR3 contains 14 residues. CDR3 in DNA: TGTGCCAGTAGTTTCGGGGGGGGCTCCTACGAGCAGTACTTC. Translating it yields CASSFGGGSYEQYF.

CDR3 in DNA: TGTGCCAGCAGCTTAGCCGGGACAGGGGGTTACGAGCAGTACTTC. It encodes CASSLAGTGGYEQYF. The J gene is TRBJ2-7, the V gene TRBV13; 11 bases fit TRBD1. The CDR3 is 15 residues long. In germline, CDR1 is PRHDT, CDR2 FYEKMQ (reference sequence). J was trimmed by 4 bases and V by 1 base; bases with no gene match: 3.

The V gene is TRBV6-5, the J gene TRBJ2-7, with a weak D call TRBD1 (5 bases). This CDR3 is built from 12 residues. The germline V and J ends were trimmed by 5 bases and 7 bases, with 12 bases remaining between them. In germline, CDR1 is MNHEY, CDR2 SVGAGI. Here the CDR3 reads CASSQGNWEQYF. Written as DNA, the CDR3 is TGTGCCAGCAGTCAGGGTAATTGGGAGCAGTACTTC.

The rearrangement joins TRBV30 to TRBJ2-7; 9 positions agree with TRBD2. Germline trimming cut 2 bases from V and 0 bases from J; bases unmatched to any gene: 11. Germline V gives CDR1 GTSNPN, CDR2 SVGIG (reference sequence). The CDR3 totals 17 residues. CDR3 sequence reads: CAWSRLAGEIFSYEQYF. The CDR3 coding sequence is TGTGCCTGGAGTAGGTTAGCGGGGGAAATATTCTCCTACGAGCAGTACTTC. Looking up the rest from reference TRBV30 and TRBJ2-7 gives the full variable domain: SQTIHQWPATLVQPVGSPLSLECTVEGTSNPNLYWYRQAAGRGLQLLFYSVGIGQISSEVPQNLSASRPQDRQFILSSKKLLLSDSGFYLCAWSRLAGEIFSYEQYFGPGTRLTVT.

This clone was picked up one time. The V and J genes are TRBV27 and TRBJ2-7; 8 positions agree with TRBD1. With 7 bases clipped from V and 0 bases from J, the junction kept 8 bases outside the gene matches. The CDR3 is made up of 15 amino acids. Germline values: CDR1 MNHEY, CDR2 SMNVEV (reference sequence). The CDR3 spells CASISGGIVSYEQYF. CDR3 DNA: TGTGCCAGCATCTCAGGGGGCATCGTCTCCTACGAGCAGTACTTC.

The J gene is TRBJ2-1, the V gene TRBV5-1; 7 nucleotides line up with TRBD1. CDR3 length: 16 amino acids. Losses at the gene ends were 2 bases for V and 5 bases for J; bases not matched to a gene: 10. CDR1 is SGHRS and CDR2 is YFSETQ in the germline V gene. The CDR3 DNA sequence: TGCGCCAGCAGCTTAGAGGGGGCCCGAGGCCACAATGAGCAGTTCTTC. Amino acids: CASSLEGARGHNEQFF. Filled out from reference TRBV5-1 and TRBJ2-1, the complete variable domain reads KAGVTQTPRYLIKTRGQQVTLSCSPISGHRSVSWYQQTPGQGLQFLFEYFSETQRNKGNFPGRFSGRQFSNSRSEMNVSTLELGDSALYLCASSLEGARGHNEQFFGPGTRLTVL.

This chain joins TRBV3-1 (or the pseudogene TRBV3-2) and TRBJ2-7, with D perhaps TRBD1 (5 bases). V shed 1 base and J shed 1 base, with 8 bases lying between them. CDR3 length equals 14 residues. Germline assignment: CDR1 LGHDT and CDR2 YNNKEL (reference sequence). CDR3 loop: CASSQGQGSYEQYF. The CDR3 nucleotides read TGTGCCAGCAGCCAAGGGCAGGGTTCCTACGAGCAGTACTTC.

The J gene is TRBJ1-4, the V gene TRBV29-1; D perhaps matches TRBD1 (6 bases). CDR3 length: 15 amino acids. Trimming removed 0 bases from V and 10 bases from J, with 18 bases in between. The germline V gene has CDR1 SQVTM and CDR2 ANQGSEA. The CDR3 protein is CSVEDFRGPIGKLFF. CDR3 DNA: TGCAGCGTTGAAGATTTCAGGGGCCCCATAGGAAAACTGTTTTTT.

The rearrangement uses TRBV10-3 and TRBJ1-2, with D possibly being TRBD1 (6 bases). V was clipped by 9 bases and J by 5 bases, with 19 bases between them. Germline V gene data show CDR1 as ENHRY and CDR2 as SYGVKD. This CDR3 region has 14 residues. CDR3 protein: CAIGEMGAEYGYTF. The CDR3 nucleotides read TGTGCCATTGGAGAGATGGGGGCTGAATATGGCTACACCTTC.